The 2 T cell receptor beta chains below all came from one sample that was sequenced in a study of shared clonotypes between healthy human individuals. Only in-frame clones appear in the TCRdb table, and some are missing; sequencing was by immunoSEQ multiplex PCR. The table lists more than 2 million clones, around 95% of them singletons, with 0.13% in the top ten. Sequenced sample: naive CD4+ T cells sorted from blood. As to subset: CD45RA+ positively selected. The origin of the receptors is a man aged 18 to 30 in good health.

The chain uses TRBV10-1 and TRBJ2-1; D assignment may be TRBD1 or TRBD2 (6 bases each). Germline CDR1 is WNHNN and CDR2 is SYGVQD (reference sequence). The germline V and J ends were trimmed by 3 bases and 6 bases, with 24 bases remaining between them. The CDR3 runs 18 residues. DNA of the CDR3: TGCGCCAGCAGTGAACGCCTAACCGGGGGCGCCTATCGCAATGAGCAGTTCTTC. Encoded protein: CASSERLTGGAYRNEQFF.

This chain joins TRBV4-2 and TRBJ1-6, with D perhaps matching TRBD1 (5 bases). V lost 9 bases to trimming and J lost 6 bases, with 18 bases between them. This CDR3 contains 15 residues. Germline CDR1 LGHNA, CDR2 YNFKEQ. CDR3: CASQRGEDPNSPLHF. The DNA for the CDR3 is TGTGCCAGTCAGAGAGGGGAAGACCCTAATTCACCCCTCCACTTT.